This T cell receptor beta chain was profiled in a study of cytomegalovirus exposure and HLA in healthy donors. The PCR employed 60 Vbeta primers together with 13 Jbeta primers. Sequencing used immunoSEQ multiplex PCR; TCRdb keeps in-frame clones, though not all of them. The table records about 170,000 clones, roughly two thirds of them present only once. Germline lookup yields CDR1 MNHEY and CDR2 SVGAGI. Trimming pared 2 bases from V and 7 bases from J, leaving 14 bases between. The CDR3 totals 15 residues. The chain links TRBV6-5 to TRBJ1-4; TRBD1 is a possible D gene (6 bases). The clonotype comes from a woman younger than 30 in good health and CMV-seropositive. The sample comprised PBMCs. The CDR3 spells CASSYRGARGEKLFF. The DNA for the CDR3 is TGTGCCAGCAGTTACCGGGGGGCCCGAGGTGAAAAACTGTTTTTT.